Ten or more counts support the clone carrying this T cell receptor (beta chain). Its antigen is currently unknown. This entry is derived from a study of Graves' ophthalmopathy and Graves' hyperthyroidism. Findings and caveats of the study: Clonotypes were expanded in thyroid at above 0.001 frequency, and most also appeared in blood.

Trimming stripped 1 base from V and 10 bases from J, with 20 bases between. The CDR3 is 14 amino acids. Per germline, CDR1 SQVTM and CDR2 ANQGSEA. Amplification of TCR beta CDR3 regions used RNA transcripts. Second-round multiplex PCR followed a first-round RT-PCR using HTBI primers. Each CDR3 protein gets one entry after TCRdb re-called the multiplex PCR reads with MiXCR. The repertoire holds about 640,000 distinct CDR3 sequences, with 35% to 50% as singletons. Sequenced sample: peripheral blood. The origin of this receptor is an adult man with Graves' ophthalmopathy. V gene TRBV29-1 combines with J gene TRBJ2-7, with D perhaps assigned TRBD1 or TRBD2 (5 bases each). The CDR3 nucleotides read TGCAGCGTTGAAGGGCCCCGGGACGAAGGTAGTCAGTACTTC. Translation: CSVEGPRDEGSQYF.